A selection of T cell receptor beta chains follows, all from one sample in a study of blood T cell repertoires in COVID-19. This table comes from immunoSEQ multiplex PCR, and its TCRdb copy is limited to in-frame clones, with some not included. The table has about 99,000 clones, 87% seen once. Sequencing was performed on peripheral blood. The receptors derive from a human donor in a cohort sampled during active COVID-19. The CDR3 runs from the conserved cysteine through the conserved F or W. A D gene is named only where the DNA matches it firmly. Clone sizes are given selectively: once, few, many, or a class where the clone is expanded.

-	TRBV5-1	-	TRBJ2-3	TGCGCCAGCAGACGGGGCGGGACCACCACAGATACGCAGTATTTT	CASRRGGTTTDTQYF
-	TRBV5-1	TRBD1	TRBJ2-3	TGCGCCAGCAGCGTCGGGACAGGGTACACAGATACGCAGTATTTT	CASSVGTGYTDTQYF
-	TRBV24-1	TRBD2	TRBJ2-5	TGTGCCACCAGTGATTCTAGCGGGAGGGGAGAGACCCAGTACTTC	CATSDSSGRGETQYF
-	TRBV5-1	TRBD1	TRBJ1-5	TGCGCCAGCAGCCTGAGGGGGACAGCCTCTCGAATTCAGCCCCAGCATTTT	CASSLRGTASRIQPQHF
-	TRBV13	-	TRBJ2-2	TGTGCCAGCAGCGCCCGGGACTTGTCGCTGGGGGTGGCCGGGGAGCTGTTTTTT	CASSARDLSLGVAGELFF
-	TRBV3-1/TRBV3-2	TRBD1	TRBJ1-3	TGTGCCAGCAGCCAACCTCTTTGGGGACAGGGGTTGGTTTCTGGAAACACCATATATTTT	CASSQPLWGQGLVSGNTIYF
-	TRBV5-6	-	TRBJ2-7	TGTGCCAGCAGCTTTGACACTGGCGCTGACGAGCAGTACTTC	CASSFDTGADEQYF
-	TRBV7-8	-	TRBJ2-5	TGTGCCAGCAGCGCCAACAGGGTTTCAGAGACCCAGTACTTC	CASSANRVSETQYF
-	TRBV6-2/TRBV6-3	TRBD2	TRBJ2-7	TGTGCCAGCAGTCGACTAGCGGGAGTGGGTTACGAGCAGTACTTC	CASSRLAGVGYEQYF
-	TRBV5-1	-	TRBJ2-1	TGCGCCAGCAGCTTGGAACTAACCTACAATGAGCAGTTCTTC	CASSLELTYNEQFF
few	TRBV27	TRBD1	TRBJ1-1	TGTGCCAGCAGTTGGAACAGGGGGGCTGAAGCTTTCTTT	CASSWNRGAEAFF
-	TRBV5-4	-	TRBJ2-7	TGTGCCAGCAGCCAGCAGGGGGGATCAGGGGAGCAGTACTTC	CASSQQGGSGEQYF
few	TRBV19	TRBD1	TRBJ2-7	TGTGCCAGTAGTGGACAGGGGCGCTACGAGCAGTACTTC	CASSGQGRYEQYF
-	TRBV27	-	TRBJ1-2	TGTGCCAGCCGGGGGGCAGGGAACTATGGCTACACCTTC	CASRGAGNYGYTF
once	TRBV9	-	TRBJ1-1	TGTGCCAGCAGCGTTCAGGCAGGGTTCTCTGAAGCTTTCTTT	CASSVQAGFSEAFF
-	TRBV5-1	-	TRBJ2-7	TGCGCCAGCAGCTTGGCGGGACAAGCCTACGAGCAGTACTTC	CASSLAGQAYEQYF
-	TRBV28	TRBD2	TRBJ2-1	TGTGCCAGCAGTTTCCCTCCCTGGGGTAGAGAGCGGGAGGGCCGAAATGAGCAGTTCTTC	CASSFPPWGREREGRNEQFF
few	TRBV6-1	TRBD1	TRBJ2-2	TGTGCCAGCAGTGACTTTCTTAGACAGGGCGGTACCGGGGAGCTGTTTTTT	CASSDFLRQGGTGELFF
-	TRBV5-8	-	TRBJ2-2	TGTGCCAGCAGCCCCGGACGGGCTAGCCGGGGGTCGAGCGGGGAGCTGTTTTTT	CASSPGRASRGSSGELFF
-	TRBV7-8	TRBD1	TRBJ2-7	TGTGCCAGCAGCCGGGGACAGCTGTATAGCTCCTACGAGCAGTACTTC	CASSRGQLYSSYEQYF
-	TRBV6-4	-	TRBJ1-1	TGTGCCAGCAGTATGACAGGTGCCACTGAAGCTTTCTTT	CASSMTGATEAFF
-	TRBV13	TRBD1	TRBJ1-1	TGTGCCAGCACCCGAACAGGGGAGATGAACACTGAAGCTTTCTTT	CASTRTGEMNTEAFF
-	TRBV4-2	TRBD2	TRBJ2-1	TGTGCCAGCAGCCAGGGGTATGGGGGGACTAGCGATGAGCAGTTCTTC	CASSQGYGGTSDEQFF
once	TRBV5-8	TRBD1	TRBJ2-5	TGTGCCAGCAGCTCCCGGACAGGCCCCCAAGAGACCCAGTACTTC	CASSSRTGPQETQYF
-	TRBV3-1/TRBV3-2	-	TRBJ2-6	TGTGCCAGCAGCCAGTGGCCTCCTGGGGCCAACGTCCTGACTTTC	CASSQWPPGANVLTF
-	TRBV19	TRBD2	TRBJ2-7	TGTGCCAGTAGCGGAAGCGGGAGCTTTCCCTACGAGCAGTACTTC	CASSGSGSFPYEQYF
-	TRBV24-1	TRBD1	TRBJ1-5	TGTGCCACCAGTGAGGGGACAGAGATGGCCCAGCATTTT	CATSEGTEMAQHF
-	TRBV3-1/TRBV3-2	TRBD2	TRBJ2-2	TGTGCCAGCAGCCAAGAATGGCTAGCGGGGTTCGCCGGGGAGCTGTTTTTT	CASSQEWLAGFAGELFF
few	TRBV28	TRBD2	TRBJ2-5	TGTGCCAGCAGTTTACGCCTAGCGGGAGGGGACCAAGAGACCCAGTACTTC	CASSLRLAGGDQETQYF
-	TRBV2	TRBD2	TRBJ2-7	TGTGCCAGCAGCGGACTAGCGGGATTCGGAGGAGAGCAGTACTTC	CASSGLAGFGGEQYF
-	TRBV19	-	TRBJ2-7	TGTGCCAGTAGTATAGATTATTATGAGTCCTACGAGCAGTACTTC	CASSIDYYESYEQYF
once	TRBV27	TRBD2	TRBJ2-7	TGTGCCAGCCGGCTAGCGGGAGGGCCTAGTTCACTCTACGAGCAGTACTTC	CASRLAGGPSSLYEQYF
-	TRBV19	-	TRBJ1-1	TGTGCCAGTAGTTTACGGGACACTGAAGCTTTCTTT	CASSLRDTEAFF
few	TRBV29-1	-	TRBJ1-4	TGCAGCGTTGAGGGTACAGGAACTAATGAAAAACTGTTTTTT	CSVEGTGTNEKLFF
-	TRBV18	-	TRBJ2-3	TGTGCCAGCTCACCACTCGGCACAGATACGCAGTATTTT	CASSPLGTDTQYF
-	TRBV6-5	TRBD1	TRBJ1-3	TGTGCCAGCAGTACAGGGGTCTCTGGAAACACCATATATTTT	CASSTGVSGNTIYF
-	TRBV24-1	TRBD1	TRBJ2-3	TGTGCCACCAGTGAACCACAGGGGGCGCTTAAAGATACGCAGTATTTT	CATSEPQGALKDTQYF
-	TRBV7-9	-	TRBJ2-1	TGTGCCAGCAGCTCCTTAGGGGGACGTATCAATGAGCAGTTCTTC	CASSSLGGRINEQFF
-	TRBV2	TRBD1	TRBJ1-4	TGTGCCGGTAGACCCAGGGGGAGCATAACTAATGAAAAACTGTTTTTT	CAGRPRGSITNEKLFF
-	TRBV28	TRBD1	TRBJ2-7	TGTGCCAGCAGTTTCACCGGGACAGGGGGCATCGAGCAGTACTTC	CASSFTGTGGIEQYF
-	TRBV3-1/TRBV3-2	-	TRBJ2-5	TGTGCCAGCAGCCAAGACCTACCGCAAGAGACCCAGTACTTC	CASSQDLPQETQYF
-	TRBV7-2	TRBD1	TRBJ2-7	TGTGCCAGCAGCGACCTGACAGGGGGCATTGGCGAGCAGTACTTC	CASSDLTGGIGEQYF
once	TRBV6-5	-	TRBJ2-5	TGTGCCAGCACCCCAACGCGGGGCCCGGAGACCCAGTACTTC	CASTPTRGPETQYF
-	TRBV7-9	-	TRBJ2-1	TGTGCCAGCGGTTACGGGACAACCTACAATGAGCAGTTCTTC	CASGYGTTYNEQFF
-	TRBV11-3	-	TRBJ2-1	TGTGCCAGCAGCTTAGGAGTGGCGAGGTCCTACAATGAGCAGTTCTTC	CASSLGVARSYNEQFF
many	TRBV28	-	TRBJ1-5	TGTGCCAGCAAGGTCGGGTCGGACTATCAGCCCCAGCATTTT	CASKVGSDYQPQHF
-	TRBV12-3/TRBV12-4	-	TRBJ1-1	TGTGCCAGCAGCCGGGCCGGCGGGACTGAAGCTTTCTTT	CASSRAGGTEAFF
-	TRBV27	TRBD1	TRBJ1-1	TGTGCCAGCAGTATGCCGGGACAGGGAAACACTGAAGCTTTCTTT	CASSMPGQGNTEAFF
-	TRBV6-5	-	TRBJ1-5	TGTGCCACGGACAGCCATAGCAATCAGCCCCAGCATTTT	CATDSHSNQPQHF
-	TRBV4-1	TRBD1	TRBJ1-2	TGCGCCAGCAGCCAGGCCATGGGGAGTTTGACAGGGAGATATGGCTACACCTTC	CASSQAMGSLTGRYGYTF
-	TRBV20-1	-	TRBJ2-5	TGCAGTGCTAGTTACCGGGGGAGAGAGACCCAGTACTTC	CSASYRGRETQYF
-	TRBV5-1	-	TRBJ1-1	TGCGCCAGCAGCTTGGCCGGGTTCTCGGGAAACACTGAAGCTTTCTTT	CASSLAGFSGNTEAFF
-	TRBV5-6	TRBD1	TRBJ2-5	TGTGCCAGCAGCTACACAGGGGCCGGGGAGACCCAGTACTTC	CASSYTGAGETQYF
-	TRBV6-1	TRBD1	TRBJ1-4	TGTGCCAGCAGTGAGGACAGGGTTAATGAAAAACTGTTTTTT	CASSEDRVNEKLFF
-	TRBV27	TRBD2	TRBJ2-7	TGTGCCAGCAGTTTAGGAAACCCACTAGCGGGAGTGTACGAGCAGTACTTC	CASSLGNPLAGVYEQYF